This T cell receptor beta chain was profiled in a study of identifying expanded T cells in peripheral blood. The CDR3 runs 16 residues. Germline V CDR1 and CDR2: LNHNV, YYDKDF (reference sequence). J lost 4 bases, V lost 0 bases, and 8 bases had no gene match. Collection occurred without any documented infections or immune events in donors. Details on this clone: Its antigen is currently unknown.

Repertoires were generated with immunoSEQ multiplex PCR, while TCRdb's copy carries only in-frame clones and drops some. Altogether 85,000 to 90,000 clones are present, more than 75% being singletons, with the ten largest covering 5.5% to 6.5%. Study observations and caveats: Clone count variance between roughly 2-week samples rose with total template count. Differentially abundant clones: 0.95 to 1.5 between replicates, about 17 at 2 to 3 weeks, less than 25 at four.

The rearrangement joins TRBV15 to TRBJ1-2; TRBD1 agrees at 7 bases. This TCR was recovered from a person aged 18-70 years in good health. Sequencing was performed on blood. The CDR3 sequence: CATSRDHSTGTYGYTF. CDR3 sequence (DNA): TGTGCCACCAGCAGAGACCACTCGACAGGGACCTATGGCTACACCTTC. Filled out from reference TRBV15 and TRBJ1-2, the complete variable domain reads DAMVIQNPRYQVTQFGKPVTLSCSQTLNHNVMYWYQQKSSQAPKLLFHYYDKDFNNEADTPDNFQSRRPNTSFCFLDIRSPGLGDTAMYLCATSRDHSTGTYGYTFGSGTRLTVV.